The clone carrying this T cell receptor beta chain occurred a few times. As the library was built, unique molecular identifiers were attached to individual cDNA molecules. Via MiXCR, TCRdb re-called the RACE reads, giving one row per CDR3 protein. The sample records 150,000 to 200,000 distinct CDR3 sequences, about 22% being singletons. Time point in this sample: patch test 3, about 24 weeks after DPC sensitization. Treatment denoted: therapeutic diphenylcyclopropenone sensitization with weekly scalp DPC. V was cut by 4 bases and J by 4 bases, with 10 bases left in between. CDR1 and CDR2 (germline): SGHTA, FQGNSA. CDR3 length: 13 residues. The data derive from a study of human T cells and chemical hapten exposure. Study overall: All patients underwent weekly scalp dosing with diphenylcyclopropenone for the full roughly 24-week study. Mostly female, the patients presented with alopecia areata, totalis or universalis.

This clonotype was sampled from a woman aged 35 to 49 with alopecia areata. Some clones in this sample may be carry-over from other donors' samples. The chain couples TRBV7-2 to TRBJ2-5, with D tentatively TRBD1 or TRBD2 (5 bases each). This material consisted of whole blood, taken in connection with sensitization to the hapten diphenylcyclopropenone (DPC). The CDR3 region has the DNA TGTGCCAGCAGCTCCGGGGCATTAGAGACCCAGTACTTC. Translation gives CASSSGALETQYF.